The next 12 T cell receptor beta chains were all read from a single sample in a study of tumor-infiltrating lymphocytes in localized non-small cell lung cancer. The repertoire was sequenced with immunoSEQ multiplex PCR; TCRdb's copy has only in-frame clones and lacks some. The top ten clones hold 15% to 20% of a sample with some 7,100 clones, 76% of them seen once. Sample: uninvolved lung tissue not adjacent to the tumor. Receptors originate from a human donor with non-small cell lung cancer.

The genes are TRBV6-6 and TRBJ1-2; maybe TRBD1 (6 bases). The CDR3 has 12 residues. V was pared by 5 bases and J by 4 bases, with 8 bases between. Germline V gene data show CDR1 as MNHNY and CDR2 as SVGAGI (reference sequence). CDR3 nucleotides: TGTGCCAGCAGTCCGGACAGCTATGGCTACACCTTC. Translating it yields CASSPDSYGYTF.

This chain connects TRBV28 to TRBJ2-7; tentatively, D is TRBD1 (5 bases). Trimming took 2 bases from V and 6 from J, leaving 14 bases between them. This CDR3 spans 14 amino acids. In germline, CDR1 is MDHEN, CDR2 SYDVKM. The CDR3 bases are TGTGCCAGCAGTTTAATAGGGGCAGCGCGCGAGCAGTACTTC. This codes for CASSLIGAAREQYF.

The CDR3 sequence: CASSDGTSDIDTQYF. CDR3 DNA sequence: TGTGCCAGTAGTGACGGAACTAGCGACATCGATACGCAGTATTTT. The chain links TRBV19 to TRBJ2-3, with 7 nucleotides matching TRBD2. The CDR3 is made up of 15 amino acids. Germline-derived CDR1 and CDR2 are LNHDA and SQIVND (reference sequence). The V and J ends lost 5 bases and 6 bases, in that order; junction bases with no gene match: 11.

This chain uses TRBV27 with TRBJ1-2; TRBD1 might be the D (5 bases). Per the germline V gene, CDR1 is MNHEY and CDR2 is SMNVEV (reference sequence). The V end lost 5 bases, the J end lost 8 bases, and 21 bases lay between the germline ends. The CDR3 extends over 15 amino acids. The CDR3 nucleotides read TGTGCCAGCAGTCCCCTTTCATCAGGGACCGCGGGCTACACCTTC. Encoded protein: CASSPLSSGTAGYTF.

V is TRBV19 and J is TRBJ2-7, with 8 positions matching TRBD1. Germline V lookup: CDR1 LNHDA, CDR2 SQIVND (reference sequence). This CDR3 contains 13 residues. V lost 5 bases and J lost 3; bases outside the gene matches: 3. The CDR3 reads CASSLGQGYEQYF. As DNA, the CDR3 is TGTGCCAGTAGTCTTGGACAGGGCTACGAGCAGTACTTC. Together with reference TRBV19 and TRBJ2-7, the CDR3 gives the full variable domain: DGGITQSPKYLFRKEGQNVTLSCEQNLNHDAMYWYRQDPGQGLRLIYYSQIVNDFQKGDIAEGYSVSREKKESFPLTVTSAQKNPTAFYLCASSLGQGYEQYFGPGTRLTVT.

V gene TRBV15 combines with J gene TRBJ1-5; D remains ambiguous. With 0 bases removed from V and 7 bases from J, the gap between germline ends came to 16 bases. Germline loops: CDR1 LNHNV, CDR2 YYDKDF (reference sequence). The CDR3 covers 16 residues. The CDR3 reads CATSRDLDTSTQPQHF. DNA of the CDR3: TGTGCCACCAGCAGAGATCTCGACACCTCGACCCAGCCCCAGCATTTT.

CDR3: CASYPWGTGGEDTQYF. For the CDR3, the DNA is TGTGCCAGCTACCCTTGGGGGACAGGGGGCGAAGATACGCAGTATTTT. The chain employs TRBV11-2 and TRBJ2-3; 12 positions match TRBD1. Germline V lookup: CDR1 SGHAT, CDR2 FQNNGV. This CDR3 region has 16 residues. Trimming at V came to 8 bases and at J to 5 bases, leaving 11 bases not matched to a gene.

This clone was observed a handful of times. In nucleotides, the CDR3 is TGTGCCAGCGGAACCCGGACAGGAGGCTACACCTTC. It codes for CASGTRTGGYTF. The chain uses TRBV6-4 and TRBJ1-2; TRBD1 matches 7 bases. The CDR3 extends over 12 amino acids. In germline, CDR1 is MRHNA, CDR2 SNTAGT. V gave up 8 bases and J gave up 8 bases; unmatched junction bases: 8.

This sequence joins TRBV19 and TRBJ2-1, with TRBD1 matching 7 bases. Germline trimming cut 4 bases from V and 1 base from J; bases unmatched to any gene: 7. CDR3 length equals 16 residues. Per germline, CDR1 LNHDA and CDR2 SQIVND (reference sequence). CDR3 loop: CASSTAGTVSYNEQFF. The CDR3, as DNA: TGTGCCAGTAGTACTGCAGGGACAGTTTCCTACAATGAGCAGTTCTTC.

This chain joins TRBV5-1 and TRBJ2-1; D not certain. V was clipped by 3 bases and J by 0 bases, with 19 bases between them. The CDR3 is made up of 18 amino acids. Germline V gene lookup returns CDR1 SGHRS and CDR2 YFSETQ. The CDR3 DNA is TGCGCCAGCAGCTCAGCTCAACTTGGACCGTCCTCCTACAATGAGCAGTTCTTC. This encodes CASSSAQLGPSSYNEQFF. Filled out from reference TRBV5-1 and TRBJ2-1, the complete variable domain reads KAGVTQTPRYLIKTRGQQVTLSCSPISGHRSVSWYQQTPGQGLQFLFEYFSETQRNKGNFPGRFSGRQFSNSRSEMNVSTLELGDSALYLCASSSAQLGPSSYNEQFFGPGTRLTVL.

This clone was observed a single time. The V and J genes are TRBV28 and TRBJ1-5; tentatively, D is TRBD1 (5 bases). The CDR3 is 12 amino acids. V was pared by 8 bases and J by 7 bases, with 12 bases between. Germline lookup yields CDR1 MDHEN and CDR2 SYDVKM. In DNA, the CDR3 is TGTGCCAGCGGGACTCAGGGACAGCCCCAGCATTTT. Translation gives CASGTQGQPQHF.

The chain couples TRBV5-1 to TRBJ1-1; TRBD1 aligns across 7 bases. Unmatched junction bases numbered 7, after V lost 4 bases and J lost 1 base. Per the germline V gene, CDR1 is SGHRS and CDR2 is YFSETQ. The CDR3 contains 15 residues. The CDR3 coding sequence is TGCGCCAGCAGCAGAGAGACAGGGCGGAACACTGAAGCTTTCTTT. Its protein is CASSRETGRNTEAFF.